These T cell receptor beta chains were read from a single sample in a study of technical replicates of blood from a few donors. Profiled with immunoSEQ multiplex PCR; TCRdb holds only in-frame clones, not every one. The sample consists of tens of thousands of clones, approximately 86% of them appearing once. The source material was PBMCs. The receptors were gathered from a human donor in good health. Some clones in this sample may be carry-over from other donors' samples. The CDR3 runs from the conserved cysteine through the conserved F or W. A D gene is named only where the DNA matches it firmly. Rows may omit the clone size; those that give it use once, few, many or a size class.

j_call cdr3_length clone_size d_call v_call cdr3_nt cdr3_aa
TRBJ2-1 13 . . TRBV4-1 TGCGCCAGCAGCCAAGCGAGTCTCAATGAGCAGTTCTTC CASSQASLNEQFF
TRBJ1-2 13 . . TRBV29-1 TGCAGCGTTGACCGCTCGGGTGGCGATGGCTACACCTTC CSVDRSGGDGYTF
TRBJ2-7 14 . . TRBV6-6 TGTGCCAGCACCAACTCCGCAGGAACCTACGAGCAGTACTTC CASTNSAGTYEQYF
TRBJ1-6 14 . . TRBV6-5 TGTGCCAGCAGTTATCAGGGGACCTATTCACCCCTCCACTTT CASSYQGTYSPLHF
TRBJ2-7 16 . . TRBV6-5 TGTGCCAGCAGTTTAAAAGGGGCAGGCGTCTCCTACGAGCAGTACTTC CASSLKGAGVSYEQYF
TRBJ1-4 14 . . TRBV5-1 TGCGCCAGCAGCTTGGACAGTTTTAATGAAAAACTGTTTTTT CASSLDSFNEKLFF
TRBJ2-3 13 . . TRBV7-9 TGTGCCAGCAGCCCTCGGGGCACAGATACGCAGTATTTT CASSPRGTDTQYF
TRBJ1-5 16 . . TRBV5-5 TGTGCCAGCACCCCGGACAGTTACAATAGCAATCAGCCCCAGCATTTT CASTPDSYNSNQPQHF
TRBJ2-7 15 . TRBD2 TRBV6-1 TGTGCCAGCACCGGATCGACAAGCGGGATTGGCGAGCAGTACTTC CASTGSTSGIGEQYF
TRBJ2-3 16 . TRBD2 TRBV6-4 TGTGCCAGCAGTGACTCGGCGGGGGGGCTCCCAGATACGCAGTATTTT CASSDSAGGLPDTQYF
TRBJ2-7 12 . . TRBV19 TGTGCCAGTAGTAGAGGTGCCTACGAGCAGTACTTC CASSRGAYEQYF
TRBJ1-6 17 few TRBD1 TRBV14 TGTGCCAGCAGCCAATACAGGGGAATCGGGTATAATTCACCCCTCCACTTT CASSQYRGIGYNSPLHF
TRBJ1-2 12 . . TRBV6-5 TGTGCCAGCGCTTCAGGTGACTATGGCTACACCTTC CASASGDYGYTF
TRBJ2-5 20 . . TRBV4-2 TGTGCCAGCAGCCAAGAGCCCCCTGGCCGGGTCTCGGGTTCCCAAGAGACCCAGTACTTC CASSQEPPGRVSGSQETQYF
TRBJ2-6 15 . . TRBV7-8 TGTGCCAGCAGCTTCAGGGGCCCTGGGGCCAACGTCCTGACTTTC CASSFRGPGANVLTF
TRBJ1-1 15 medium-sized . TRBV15 TGTGCCACCAGCAGAGATAGGGAGGGGAACACTGAAGCTTTCTTT CATSRDREGNTEAFF
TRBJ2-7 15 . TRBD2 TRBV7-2 TGTGCCAGCAGTCCCCCCGGGACTAGCGGGCACGAGCAGTACTTC CASSPPGTSGHEQYF
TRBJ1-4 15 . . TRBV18 TGTGCCAGCTCACCACGGCAGGCGACTAATGAAAAACTGTTTTTT CASSPRQATNEKLFF
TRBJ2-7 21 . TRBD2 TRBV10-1 TGCGCCAGCAGTGCGTGGGATTCCTACCGGGACTACCGAGAAGAGGGGAACGAGCAGTACTTC CASSAWDSYRDYREEGNEQYF
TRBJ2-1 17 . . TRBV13 TGTGCCAGCAGCCCTACAGCTCCTGCCAACTCCTACAATGAGCAGTTCTTC CASSPTAPANSYNEQFF
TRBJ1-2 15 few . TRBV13 TGTGCCAGCAGCTTATCCGCAGGACTGAGTAGCGGCTACACCTTC CASSLSAGLSSGYTF
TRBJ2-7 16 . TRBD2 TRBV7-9 TGTGCCAGCAGCACCCGACTAGCGGGACCCTCCTACGAGCAGTACTTC CASSTRLAGPSYEQYF
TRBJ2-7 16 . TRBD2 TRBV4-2 TGTGCCAGCAGCCAGTCCGGACTAGCGGGAGGAGATGAGCAGTACTTC CASSQSGLAGGDEQYF
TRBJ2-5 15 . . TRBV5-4 TGTGCCAGCAGCTTGGTACAGGGTGTAATGGAGACCCAGTACTTC CASSLVQGVMETQYF
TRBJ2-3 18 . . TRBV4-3 TGCGCCAGCAGCCAAGATTTAGGTCAGGGGACACGCACAGATACGCAGTATTTT CASSQDLGQGTRTDTQYF
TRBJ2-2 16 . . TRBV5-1 TGCGCCAGCAGCACTGGAGCGTACGCGAACACCGGGGAGCTGTTTTTT CASSTGAYANTGELFF
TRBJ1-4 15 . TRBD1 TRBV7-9 TGTGCCAGCAGCACCATAGGGACAGGGAATGAAAAACTGTTTTTT CASSTIGTGNEKLFF
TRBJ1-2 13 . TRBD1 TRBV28 TGTGCCAGCAGAAGACAGGGTTTCTATGGCTACACCTTC CASRRQGFYGYTF